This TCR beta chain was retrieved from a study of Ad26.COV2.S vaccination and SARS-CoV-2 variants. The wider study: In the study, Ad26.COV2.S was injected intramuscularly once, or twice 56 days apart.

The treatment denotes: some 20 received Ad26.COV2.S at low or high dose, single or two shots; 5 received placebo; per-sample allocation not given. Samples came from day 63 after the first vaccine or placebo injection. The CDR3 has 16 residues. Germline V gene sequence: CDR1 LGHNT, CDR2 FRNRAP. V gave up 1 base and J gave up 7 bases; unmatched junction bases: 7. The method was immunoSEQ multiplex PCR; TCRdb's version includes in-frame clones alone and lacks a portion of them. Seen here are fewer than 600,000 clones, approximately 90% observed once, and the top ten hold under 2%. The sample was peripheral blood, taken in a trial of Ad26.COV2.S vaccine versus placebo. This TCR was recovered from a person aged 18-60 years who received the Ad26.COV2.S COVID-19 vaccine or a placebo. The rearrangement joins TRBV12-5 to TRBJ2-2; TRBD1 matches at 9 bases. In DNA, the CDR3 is TGTGCTAGTGGTTTGGGGGGACAGGGAATTGTCGGGGAGCTGTTTTTT. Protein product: CASGLGGQGIVGELFF.